The T cell receptor (beta chain) described here comes from a study of T cell responses to AZD1222 COVID-19 vaccine. Germline CDR1 is SGHAT and CDR2 is FQNNGV. The CDR3 is 14 residues long. The V gene lost 3 bases and the J gene lost 1 base, with 9 bases spanning the gap. Sequencing was performed with immunoSEQ multiplex PCR; in TCRdb, only in-frame clones are kept and a portion is missing. The table lists fewer than 55,000 clones, roughly 87% of them singletons. This clonotype was obtained from an adult who received the AZD1222 COVID-19 vaccine. Here the sequenced sample was peripheral blood, taken 28 days after the second AZD1222 dose. The chain links TRBV11-2 to TRBJ1-1; D is unclear. In DNA, the CDR3 is TGTGCCAGCAGCTTTGCGGAGCGGAACACTGAAGCTTTCTTT. This gives the protein CASSFAERNTEAFF. The full variable domain, completed using reference TRBV11-2 and TRBJ1-1, is EAGVAQSPRYKIIEKRQSVAFWCNPISGHATLYWYQQILGQGPKLLIQFQNNGVVDDSQLPKDRFSAERLKGVDSTLKIQPAKLEDSAVYLCASSFAERNTEAFFGQGTRLTVV.